This T cell receptor beta chain was sequenced in a study of cytomegalovirus exposure and HLA in healthy donors. A note on this clone: The antigen remains undetermined.

Whole-study findings and limits: Reported results showed that the classifier diagnosed cytomegalovirus status with high specificity and sensitivity.

V shed 8 bases, J shed 3 bases, and the junction held 12 bases outside the gene matches. Germline lookup yields CDR1 MNHEY and CDR2 SMNVEV (reference sequence). This CDR3 spans 15 amino acids. Assay used: immunoSEQ multiplex PCR; TCRdb lists only in-frame clones, some missing. Of under 80,000 clones listed, 94% are singletons. Separate from the approximately 670-subject first cohort, the approximately 120-subject validation cohort was the one that the donors belonged to. Material: PBMCs. The receptor was isolated from a young woman in good health and CMV-seropositive. V usage is TRBV27 and J usage is TRBJ2-7, with TRBD1 matching over 8 bases. As DNA, the CDR3 is TGTGCCAGCGCATACACCGGGACAGGATTCTACGAGCAGTACTTC. Its protein product is CASAYTGTGFYEQYF.